What follows are 6 T cell receptor beta chains derived from one specimen sequenced in a study of cytomegalovirus exposure and HLA in healthy donors. The study ran its PCR with 60 Vbeta and 13 Jbeta primers. Sequenced by immunoSEQ multiplex PCR; TCRdb stores in-frame clones only, minus some. The sample contains about 160,000 clones, roughly 82% of which appear only once. The specimen was PBMCs. The receptors were gathered from a girl under 18 in good health and CMV-seropositive.

V gene TRBV30 combines with J gene TRBJ1-4; 7 bases map to TRBD1. The CDR3 consists of 15 residues. With 2 bases clipped from V and 6 bases from J, the junction kept 9 bases outside the gene matches. Germline CDR1 and CDR2: GTSNPN and SVGIG (reference sequence). The CDR3 protein is CAWSIRGGGDEKLFF. The CDR3 DNA follows: TGTGCCTGGAGTATCAGAGGGGGCGGGGATGAAAAACTGTTTTTT.

For the CDR3, the DNA is TGTGCCAGCAGCTTAGGGGGCGGCAGGACCCAGTACTTC. It translates to CASSLGGGRTQYF. The J gene is TRBJ2-5, the V gene TRBV11-2; a possible D gene is TRBD1 (5 bases). Per germline, CDR1 SGHAT and CDR2 FQNNGV. V lost 1 base to trimming and J lost 7 bases, with 10 bases between them. The CDR3 consists of 13 residues.

The rearrangement links TRBV6-1 to TRBJ1-1; no definite D call. Trimming pared 1 base from V and 1 base from J, leaving 7 bases between. Per the germline V gene, CDR1 is MNHNS and CDR2 is SASEGT. This CDR3 region has 14 residues. Here the CDR3 DNA reads TGTGCCAGCAGTGAAGGGCAGGAGAACACTGAAGCTTTCTTT. Translation: CASSEGQENTEAFF.

V gene TRBV28 combines with J gene TRBJ2-3, with 10 bases that match TRBD2. Losses at the gene ends were 6 bases for V and 2 bases for J; bases not matched to a gene: 5. This CDR3 is 15 amino acids long. Germline CDR1 is MDHEN and CDR2 is SYDVKM. DNA for the CDR3: TGTGCCAGCAGGCCACTAGCGGGATACACAGATACGCAGTATTTT. Its protein is CASRPLAGYTDTQYF.

Comments on this clone: Relative to the germline gene, one junction end is altered; a read error may explain this. This sequence joins TRBV5-4 and TRBJ2-2, with TRBD2 matching over 10 bases. Germline V gene data show CDR1 as SGHNT and CDR2 as YYREEE (reference sequence). CDR3 length equals 17 residues. This chain's CDR3 is CASSLLLAGLNTRELFF. CDR3 DNA: TGTGCCAGCAGCTTATTACTAGCGGGGTTGAACACCAGGGAGCTGTTTTTT.

The V and J genes are TRBV5-1 and TRBJ1-1; TRBD1 aligns across 7 bases. V trimming: 3 bases; J trimming: 7 bases; junction bases outside the gene matches: 9. CDR3 length: 14 residues. Per the germline V gene, CDR1 is SGHRS and CDR2 is YFSETQ. The CDR3 DNA sequence: TGCGCCAGCAGCTACGGACAGGAAACCTATGAAGCTTTCTTT. Translated: CASSYGQETYEAFF.